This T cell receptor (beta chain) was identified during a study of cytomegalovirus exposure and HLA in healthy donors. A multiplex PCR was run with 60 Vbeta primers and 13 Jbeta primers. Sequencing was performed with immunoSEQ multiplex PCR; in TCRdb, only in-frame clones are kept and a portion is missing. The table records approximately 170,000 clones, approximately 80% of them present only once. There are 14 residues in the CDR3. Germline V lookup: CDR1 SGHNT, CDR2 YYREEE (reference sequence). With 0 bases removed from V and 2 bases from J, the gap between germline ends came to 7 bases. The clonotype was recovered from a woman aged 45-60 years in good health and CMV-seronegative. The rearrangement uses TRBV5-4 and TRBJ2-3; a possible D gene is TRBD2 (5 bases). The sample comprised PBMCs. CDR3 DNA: TGTGCCAGCAGCTTGGAGGGAGCCACAGATACGCAGTATTTT. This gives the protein CASSLEGATDTQYF.